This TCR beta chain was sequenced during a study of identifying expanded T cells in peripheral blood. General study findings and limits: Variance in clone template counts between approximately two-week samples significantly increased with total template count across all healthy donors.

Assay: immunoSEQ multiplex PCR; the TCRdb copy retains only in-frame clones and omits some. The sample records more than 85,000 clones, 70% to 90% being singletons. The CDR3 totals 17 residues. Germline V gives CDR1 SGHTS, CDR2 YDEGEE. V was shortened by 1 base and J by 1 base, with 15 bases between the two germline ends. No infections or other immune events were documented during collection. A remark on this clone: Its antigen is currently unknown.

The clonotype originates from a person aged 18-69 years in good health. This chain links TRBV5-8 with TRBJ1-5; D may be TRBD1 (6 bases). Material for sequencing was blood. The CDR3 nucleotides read TGTGCCAGCAGCTTGTATGTTCAGGGGATGAGCAATCAGCCCCAGCATTTT. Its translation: CASSLYVQGMSNQPQHF.